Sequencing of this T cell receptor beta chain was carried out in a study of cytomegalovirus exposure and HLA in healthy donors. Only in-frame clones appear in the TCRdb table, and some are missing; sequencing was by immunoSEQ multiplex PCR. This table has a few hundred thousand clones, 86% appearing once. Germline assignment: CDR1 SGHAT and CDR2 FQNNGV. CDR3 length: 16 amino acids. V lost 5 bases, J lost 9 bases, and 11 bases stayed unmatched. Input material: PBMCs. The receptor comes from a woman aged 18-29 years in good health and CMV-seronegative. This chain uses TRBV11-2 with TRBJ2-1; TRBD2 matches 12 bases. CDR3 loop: CASSRASLAGGGEQFF. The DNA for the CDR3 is TGTGCCAGCAGCAGAGCGTCACTAGCGGGAGGTGGTGAGCAGTTCTTC.